Listed below are T cell receptor beta chains from one sample, sequenced in a study of blood T cells in healthy people across ages. TCRdb re-derived calls from the 5' RACE reads in MiXCR, one entry per CDR3 protein. The sample lists roughly 1.4 million distinct CDR3 sequences, approximately 59% occurring once. Sample: blood. The receptors were sampled from a man aged 18 to 35 in good health. CDR3s leave out the opening cysteine and the closing phenylalanine or tryptophan. The D gene is left open where the match is weak.

d_gene,v_gene,j_gene,CDR3aa
NA,TRBV4-1,TRBJ2-5,ASSRPTGSGETQY
NA,TRBV4-2,TRBJ2-3,ASSQWGRAGTDTQY
NA,TRBV4-1,TRBJ1-2,ASSQDDLGLYGYT
NA,TRBV20-1,TRBJ2-3,SANAPTDTQY
NA,TRBV6-2/TRBV6-3,TRBJ1-2,ASSTRALGGASSGYT
NA,TRBV29-1,TRBJ2-1,SVPAAYNEQF
NA,TRBV20-1,TRBJ1-5,SARVQWGNQPQH
NA,TRBV29-1,TRBJ1-2,SVAGPNYGYT
TRBD2,TRBV29-1,TRBJ2-7,SVGGGDIGYEQY
NA,TRBV7-2,TRBJ2-7,ASSPQDGMNYEQY
NA,TRBV3-1,TRBJ2-3,ASSPGVGRGTDTQY
TRBD1,TRBV10-3,NA,AISDLSRTGGHEQY
NA,TRBV29-1,TRBJ1-5,SLDRGPRGDSNQPQH
NA,TRBV2,TRBJ2-5,ASSYREAFGQY
NA,TRBV20-1,TRBJ2-7,SAPNSSYEQY
NA,TRBV7-9,TRBJ2-7,ASSARGVGEQY
NA,TRBV24-1,TRBJ2-1,ATSDRKTGLAYNEQF
NA,TRBV7-9,NA,ASSKNSKGGHEQY
NA,TRBV29-1,TRBJ2-7,SVDDRAGYEQY
NA,TRBV4-1,TRBJ2-1,ASSQAREGEQF
NA,TRBV25-1,TRBJ2-5,ASSARAGGWGAETQY
NA,TRBV4-3,TRBJ1-4,ASSQDTPQGNEKLF
TRBD2,TRBV28,TRBJ2-1,ASSLSSGLADGF
NA,TRBV12-5,TRBJ1-2,ASGFSGPGAHT
NA,TRBV15,TRBJ2-1,ATNNPGAENEQF
NA,TRBV11-2,TRBJ1-2,ASSQSSAAGYT
NA,TRBV12-3/TRBV12-4,TRBJ2-3,ASRWTASSTDTQY
NA,TRBV7-8,TRBJ2-7,ASSLYGREQY
NA,TRBV10-3,NA,AISSPGYEQY
TRBD2,TRBV20-1,TRBJ2-7,SARSSGLAEAYEQY
TRBD2,TRBV20-1,TRBJ2-7,SARDLRLAGRQYEQY
NA,TRBV7-9,TRBJ1-2,ASSGLQTLYGYT
NA,TRBV7-2,TRBJ1-2,ASSPPGTDYGYT
NA,TRBV27,TRBJ2-1,ASSLSLWANEQF
NA,TRBV6-2/TRBV6-3,TRBJ2-3,ASQQEAGTDTQY
NA,TRBV7-9,TRBJ2-7,ASSLPRGPAYEQY
TRBD2,TRBV9,TRBJ2-1,ASSATSEMYNEQF
NA,TRBV14,TRBJ1-2,ASSQETSYRGYT
NA,TRBV6-1,TRBJ2-1,ASRGAVRDSYNEQF
NA,TRBV18,TRBJ2-5,ASSPGKKAGVEETQH
NA,TRBV9,TRBJ2-3,TSSPSGGDTQY
NA,TRBV29-1,TRBJ2-3,SVGPMADTQY
NA,TRBV4-2,TRBJ2-7,ASSQGISPGEQY
TRBD1,TRBV6-6,TRBJ2-7,ASSSGQRNTYEQY
NA,TRBV6-2/TRBV6-3,TRBJ1-1,ASSLTETSYPEAF
TRBD1,TRBV4-1,NA,ASSQQGPGTGAYEQY
NA,TRBV5-1,TRBJ2-3,ASSFGQGPDTQY
TRBD1,TRBV24-1,TRBJ1-2,ATSGTGDWHGYT
NA,TRBV4-3,TRBJ1-2,ASSQDHRIYGYT
NA,TRBV4-1,TRBJ2-7,ASSQTVFHSYEQY